Following are 7 T cell receptor beta chains from one sample sequenced in a study of blood T cell repertoires in COVID-19. Sequencing was performed with immunoSEQ multiplex PCR; in TCRdb, only in-frame clones are kept and a portion is missing. The table lists 60,000 to 70,000 clones, roughly three quarters of them singletons. The sequenced sample consisted of peripheral blood. The receptors here all came from a man older than 75 with acute or convalescent COVID-19.

J is TRBJ2-3 and V is TRBV7-3; no firm D call. The CDR3 sequence is 13 residues long. In germline, CDR1 is SGHTA, CDR2 FQGTGA. V lost 1 base, J lost 6 bases, and 8 bases lay in between. The CDR3 spells CASSLSFADTQYF. The DNA for the CDR3 is TGTGCCAGCAGCTTAAGTTTTGCGGATACGCAGTATTTT.

The chain carries TRBV19 and TRBJ2-7; D might be TRBD1 (6 bases). The CDR3 length is 14 residues. Trimming removed 7 bases at V and 3 bases at J, with 16 bases between. Germline-derived CDR1 and CDR2 are LNHDA and SQIVND (reference sequence). Written as DNA, the CDR3 is TGTGCCAGTACCCCCCGTCAGGGGAACTACGAGCAGTACTTC. This translates into CASTPRQGNYEQYF.

Here the CDR3 reads CASSYPLGGGDNEQFF. CDR3 bases: TGTGCCAGCAGTTACCCCCTCGGCGGGGGGGACAATGAGCAGTTCTTC. The V gene is TRBV6-2 or TRBV6-3, the J gene TRBJ2-1; 9 nucleotides align to TRBD2. Germline CDR1 reads MNHEY; CDR2 reads SVGEGT. With 2 bases clipped from V and 5 bases from J, the junction kept 7 bases outside the gene matches. This CDR3 contains 16 residues.

The chain carries TRBV6-1 and TRBJ2-1; D is perhaps TRBD2 (7 bases). This CDR3 contains 15 residues. Trimming cost V 3 bases and J 8 bases, with 17 bases left between them. From germline, CDR1 is MNHNS and CDR2 SASEGT. CDR3 bases: TGTGCCAGCAGTGATGGGGGGGCGCGGATCCATGAGCAGTTCTTC. Residues: CASSDGGARIHEQFF.

The V gene is TRBV6-6, the J gene TRBJ1-6; 7 bases line up with TRBD1. V was pared by 6 bases and J by 5 bases, with 10 bases of the junction left unmatched. Germline V gene sequence: CDR1 MNHNY, CDR2 SVGAGI (reference sequence). The CDR3 totals 16 residues. This chain's CDR3 is CASRETGPLDNSPLHF. Here the CDR3 DNA reads TGTGCCAGCAGAGAGACAGGGCCACTAGATAATTCACCCCTCCACTTT.

V gene TRBV7-6 combines with J gene TRBJ2-7; possible D gene TRBD2, 6 bases. V lost 1 base and J 4 bases, leaving 17 bases between the germline ends. CDR3 length equals 16 residues. Germline assignment: CDR1 SGHVS and CDR2 FNYEAQ. The CDR3 spells CASSLGAGSGGYEQYF. The CDR3 nucleotides are TGTGCCAGCAGCTTAGGGGCGGGGTCCGGAGGATACGAGCAGTACTTC.

This clone was detected a few times. V usage is TRBV6-1 and J usage is TRBJ1-2; no definite D call. V was cut by 0 bases and J by 7 bases, with 12 bases left in between. CDR1 is MNHNS, CDR2 SASEGT, per germline. The CDR3 totals 14 residues. DNA for the CDR3: TGTGCCAGCAGTGAAGCGCATGGTGGAGCTGGCTACACCTTC. Translation: CASSEAHGGAGYTF.